A single sample gave rise to the 10 T cell receptor beta chains below, sequenced in a study of PD-L1 blockade in urothelial cancer. Described time point: peripheral blood 6 weeks after treatment start. Here immunoSEQ multiplex PCR was the method, and the copy in TCRdb shows in-frame clones only, minus some. The top ten clones hold around 0.87% of a sample with approximately 79,000 clones, around 93% of them seen once. Specimen: PBMCs, collected around atezolizumab (anti-PD-L1) treatment. These receptors were obtained from a woman older than 75 with urothelial cancer.

This clone showed up just once. The rearrangement joins TRBV28 to TRBJ2-7; TRBD1 matches at 10 bases. V shed 6 bases and J 4 bases; nucleotides not matched to a gene: 9. The CDR3 runs to 15 residues. CDR1 and CDR2 from the germline V gene are MDHEN and SYDVKM. The CDR3 bases are TGTGCCAGCAGAGAACCGGGACAGGGGCGATACGAGCAGTACTTC. Amino acid sequence: CASREPGQGRYEQYF.

The V call is TRBV2, the J call TRBJ1-1; D gene ambiguous. The CDR3 length is 13 residues. Trimming pared 7 bases from V and 4 bases from J, leaving 13 bases between. Germline values: CDR1 SNHLY, CDR2 FYNNEI. The CDR3 DNA is TGTGCCAGCAATAGGGAGGGAAGCACTGAAGCTTTCTTT. This gives the protein CASNREGSTEAFF.

The chain joins TRBV5-1 to TRBJ1-4, with 8 bases that match TRBD1. Germline CDR1 reads SGHRS; CDR2 reads YFSETQ. With V trimmed by 5 bases and J by 4 bases, 13 bases remained unmatched. The CDR3 sequence is 17 residues long. CDR3 sequence: CASSSGQGSPLNEKLFF. The CDR3, as DNA: TGCGCCAGCAGTTCTGGACAGGGAAGCCCCCTTAATGAAAAACTGTTTTTT.

This chain links TRBV9 with TRBJ1-4; TRBD1 matches 9 bases. CDR1 is SGDLS, CDR2 YYNGEE, per germline. The CDR3 runs to 14 residues. Trimming cost V 2 bases and J 7 bases; bases outside gene matches: 3. CDR3 DNA sequence: TGTGCCAGCAGCGTGGGACAGGGCGGTGAAAAACTGTTTTTT. This encodes CASSVGQGGEKLFF.

As regards this clone: Germline is not matched at one junction end, which may reflect a read error. This chain links TRBV4-1 with TRBJ2-2; TRBD2 aligns across 7 bases. The CDR3 consists of 15 residues. Germline assignment: CDR1 MGHRA and CDR2 YSYEKL. The CDR3 here is CTSSQGTMNTGELFF. CDR3 bases: TGCACCAGCAGCCAAGGGACTATGAACACCGGGGAGCTGTTTTTT.

V is TRBV7-2 and J is TRBJ2-5; perhaps TRBD2 as D (6 bases). CDR3 length: 13 amino acids. Looked up from germline, CDR1 is SGHTA and CDR2 is FQGNSA. The V and J ends lost 3 bases and 5 bases respectively, with 10 bases between them. In DNA form, the CDR3 reads TGTGCCAGCAGCTTCACGGGAGTGGAGACCCAGTACTTC. This codes for CASSFTGVETQYF. Filled out from reference TRBV7-2 and TRBJ2-5, the complete variable domain reads GAGVSQSPSNKVTEKGKDVELRCDPISGHTALYWYRQSLGQGLEFLIYFQGNSAPDKSGLPSDRFSAERTGGSVSTLTIQRTQQEDSAVYLCASSFTGVETQYFGPGTRLLVL.

There are a few counts of this clone. This rearrangement joins TRBV6-1 to TRBJ1-5, with no clear D. The germline V and J ends were trimmed by 2 bases and 2 bases, with 10 bases remaining between them. Germline CDR1 is MNHNS and CDR2 is SASEGT. The CDR3 covers 15 residues. The CDR3 loop reads CASSETSVRNQPQHF. In DNA, the CDR3 is TGTGCCAGCAGTGAAACATCAGTACGCAATCAGCCCCAGCATTTT.

This chain's CDR3 is CASSLGQGTEAFF. CDR3 nucleotide sequence: TGTGCCAGCAGCTTGGGACAGGGGACTGAAGCTTTCTTT. The gene calls are TRBV7-9 and TRBJ1-1; 10 bases match TRBD1. After removal of 3 bases from V and 5 bases from J, the junction contained 0 bases not matched to a gene. CDR1 is SEHNR and CDR2 is FQNEAQ in the germline V gene (reference sequence). The CDR3 runs to 13 residues.

The chain couples TRBV10-3 to TRBJ1-5; D remains unclear. This CDR3 comprises 13 residues. V lost 3 bases and J 7 bases, leaving 10 bases between the germline ends. Germline CDR1 ENHRY, CDR2 SYGVKD. DNA for the CDR3: TGTGCCATCAGTGATGAGGGCGCCCAGCCCCAGCATTTT. This gives the protein CAISDEGAQPQHF.

V is TRBV5-5 and J is TRBJ1-4; D uncertain. CDR1 and CDR2 (germline): SGHKS, YYEKEE (reference sequence). CDR3 length: 15 amino acids. V was shortened by 4 bases and J by 0 bases, with 10 bases between the two germline ends. The chain's CDR3 is CASSPQVATNEKLFF. The DNA of the CDR3 is TGTGCCAGCAGCCCCCAGGTTGCAACTAATGAAAAACTGTTTTTT.